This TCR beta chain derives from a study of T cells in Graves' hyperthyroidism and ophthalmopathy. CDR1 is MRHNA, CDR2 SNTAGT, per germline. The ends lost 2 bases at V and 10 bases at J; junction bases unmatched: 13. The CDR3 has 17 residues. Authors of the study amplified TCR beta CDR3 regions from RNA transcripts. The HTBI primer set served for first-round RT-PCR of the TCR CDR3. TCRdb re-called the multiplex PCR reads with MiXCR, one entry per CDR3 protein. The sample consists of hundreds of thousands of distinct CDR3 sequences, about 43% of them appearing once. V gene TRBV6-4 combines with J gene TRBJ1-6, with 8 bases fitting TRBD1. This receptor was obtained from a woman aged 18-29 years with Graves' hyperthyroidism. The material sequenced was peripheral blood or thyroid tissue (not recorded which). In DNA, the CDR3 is TGTGCCAGCAGTGACCCCCGGACAGGGCAAGTAGGGTCACCCCTCCACTTT. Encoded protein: CASSDPRTGQVGSPLHF.